This TCR beta chain derives from a study of cytomegalovirus exposure and HLA in healthy donors. In the case of this clone: What it recognizes is unknown.

PCR employed 60 Vbeta and 13 Jbeta primers. Clones were sequenced by immunoSEQ multiplex PCR, and TCRdb holds only the in-frame ones, with some missing. The top ten clones hold almost 8% of a sample with under 300,000 clones, approximately 80% of them seen once. Germline assignment: CDR1 ENHRY and CDR2 SYGVKD. The CDR3 runs 18 residues. Trimming removed 2 bases at V and 2 bases at J, with 19 bases between. Study results and caveats: The authors considered a cluster of highly shared sequence variants likely to be a sequencing artifact.

The V gene is TRBV10-3, the J gene TRBJ2-1; the D gene is possibly TRBD1 (6 bases). The sample taken for sequencing was PBMCs. The clonotype originates from a woman aged 60-70 years in good health and CMV-seropositive. The CDR3 region has the DNA TGTGCCATCAGTGAGGGGGGACACAGTTTTTCTCCCTACAATGAGCAGTTCTTC. It encodes CAISEGGHSFSPYNEQFF.